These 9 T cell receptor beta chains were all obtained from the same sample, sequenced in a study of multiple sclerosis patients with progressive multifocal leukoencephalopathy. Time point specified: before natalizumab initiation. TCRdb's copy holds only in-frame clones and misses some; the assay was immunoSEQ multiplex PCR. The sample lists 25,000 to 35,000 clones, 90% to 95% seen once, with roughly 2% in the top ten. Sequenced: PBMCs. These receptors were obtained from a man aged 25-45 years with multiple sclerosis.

The CDR3 bases are TGTGCCAGCAGCTTAGTGCAGGGGGCTTCCTACAATGAGCAGTTCTTC. It yields the protein CASSLVQGASYNEQFF. This chain links TRBV11-2 with TRBJ2-1, with 8 positions matching TRBD1. Germline values: CDR1 SGHAT, CDR2 FQNNGV. The CDR3 extends over 16 amino acids. V trimming: 1 base; J trimming: 1 base; junction bases outside the gene matches: 3.

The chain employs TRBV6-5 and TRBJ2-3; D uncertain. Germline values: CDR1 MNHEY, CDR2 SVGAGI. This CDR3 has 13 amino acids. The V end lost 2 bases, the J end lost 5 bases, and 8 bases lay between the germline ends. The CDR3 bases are TGTGCCAGCAGTTACACTAAATTAGATACGCAGTATTTT. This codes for CASSYTKLDTQYF.

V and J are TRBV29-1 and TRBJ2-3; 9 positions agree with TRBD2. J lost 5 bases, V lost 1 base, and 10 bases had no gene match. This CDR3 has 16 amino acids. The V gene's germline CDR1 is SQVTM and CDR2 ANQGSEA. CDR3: CSVEGGLAGPRDTQYF. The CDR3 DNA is TGCAGCGTTGAAGGTGGGCTAGCGGGACCACGAGATACGCAGTATTTT.

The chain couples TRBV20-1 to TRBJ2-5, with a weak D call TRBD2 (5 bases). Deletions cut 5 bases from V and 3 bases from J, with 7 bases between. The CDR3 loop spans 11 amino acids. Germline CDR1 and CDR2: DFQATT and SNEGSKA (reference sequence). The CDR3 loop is CSALGKETQYF. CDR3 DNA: TGCAGTGCTCTCGGGAAAGAGACCCAGTACTTC.

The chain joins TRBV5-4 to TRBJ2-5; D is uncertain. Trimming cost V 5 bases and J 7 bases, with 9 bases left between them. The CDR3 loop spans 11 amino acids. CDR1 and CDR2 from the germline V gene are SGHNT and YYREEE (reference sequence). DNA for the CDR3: TGTGCCAGCAGTGGATTGGGGACCCAGTACTTC. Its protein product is CASSGLGTQYF.

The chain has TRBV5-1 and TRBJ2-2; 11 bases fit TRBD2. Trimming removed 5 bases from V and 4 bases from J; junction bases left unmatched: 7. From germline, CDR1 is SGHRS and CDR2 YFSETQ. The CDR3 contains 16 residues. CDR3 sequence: CASRWAGTSGTGELFF. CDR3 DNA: TGCGCCAGCAGATGGGCCGGGACTAGCGGCACCGGGGAGCTGTTTTTT.

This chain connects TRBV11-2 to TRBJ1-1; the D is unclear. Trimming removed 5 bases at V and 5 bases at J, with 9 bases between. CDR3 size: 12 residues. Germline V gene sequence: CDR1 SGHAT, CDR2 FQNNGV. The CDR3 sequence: CASSLGRTEAFF. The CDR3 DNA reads TGTGCCAGCAGCCTAGGACGGACTGAAGCTTTCTTT.

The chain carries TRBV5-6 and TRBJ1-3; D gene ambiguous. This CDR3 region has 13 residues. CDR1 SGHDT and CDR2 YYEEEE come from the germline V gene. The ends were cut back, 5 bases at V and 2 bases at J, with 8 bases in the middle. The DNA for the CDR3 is TGTGCCAGCAGTCGGGGAGCTGGAAACACCATATATTTT. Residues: CASSRGAGNTIYF.

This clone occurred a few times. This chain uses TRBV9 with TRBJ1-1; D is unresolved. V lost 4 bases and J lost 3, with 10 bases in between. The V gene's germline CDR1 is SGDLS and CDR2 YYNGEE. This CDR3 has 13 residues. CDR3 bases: TGTGCCAGCAGCCTGATGGGAGACACTGAAGCTTTCTTT. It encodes CASSLMGDTEAFF.